This T cell receptor (beta chain) was captured by sequencing in a study of early T cells in non-severe SARS-CoV-2 infection. Study background: Investigators sequenced bulk RNA drawn from unsorted whole blood, and chains remained unpaired. Study-level results: There was a bias toward anti-spike CD8 responses in VDJdb matching, which missed private and CD4 specificities.

Individual cDNA molecules received unique molecular identifiers during library preparation. TCRdb independently ran MiXCR on the 5' RACE reads; one entry per CDR3 protein. The repertoire includes approximately 97,000 distinct CDR3 sequences, approximately 10% of them detected once, and around 4.8% sits in the top ten. This clonotype was picked up a small number of times. As yet, its antigen is unknown. The germline V gene encodes CDR1 SGHAT and CDR2 FQNNGV. This CDR3 is built from 15 residues. V lost 0 bases, J lost 5 bases, and 4 bases stayed unmatched. This receptor was obtained from an adult who was a healthcare worker with PCR-confirmed SARS-CoV-2 infection or an uninfected control (not recorded which). The material sequenced was whole blood, taken at baseline. The J gene is TRBJ2-1, the V gene TRBV11-2; TRBD2 agrees at 7 bases. CDR3 protein: CASSLDRLANNEQFF. The CDR3 nucleotides are TGTGCCAGCAGCTTAGATCGACTAGCTAACAATGAGCAGTTCTTC.